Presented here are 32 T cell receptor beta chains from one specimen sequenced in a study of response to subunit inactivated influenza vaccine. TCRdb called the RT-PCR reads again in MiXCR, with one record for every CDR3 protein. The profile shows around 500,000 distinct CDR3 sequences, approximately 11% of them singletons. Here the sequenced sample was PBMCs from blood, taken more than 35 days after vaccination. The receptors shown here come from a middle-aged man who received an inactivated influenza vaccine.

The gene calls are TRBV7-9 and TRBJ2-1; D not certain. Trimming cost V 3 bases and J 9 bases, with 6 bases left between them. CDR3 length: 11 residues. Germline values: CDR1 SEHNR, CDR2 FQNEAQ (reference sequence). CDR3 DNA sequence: TGTGCCAGCAGCTTTTCAAGTGAGCAGTTCTTC. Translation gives CASSFSSEQFF.

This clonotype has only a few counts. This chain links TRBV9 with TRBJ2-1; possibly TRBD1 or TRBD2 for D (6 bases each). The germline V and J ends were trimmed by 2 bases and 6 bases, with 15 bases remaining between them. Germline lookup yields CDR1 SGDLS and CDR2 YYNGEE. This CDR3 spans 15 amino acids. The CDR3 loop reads CASSVGGAPGNEQFF. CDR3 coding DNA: TGTGCCAGCAGCGTGGGGGGCGCCCCGGGCAATGAGCAGTTCTTC.

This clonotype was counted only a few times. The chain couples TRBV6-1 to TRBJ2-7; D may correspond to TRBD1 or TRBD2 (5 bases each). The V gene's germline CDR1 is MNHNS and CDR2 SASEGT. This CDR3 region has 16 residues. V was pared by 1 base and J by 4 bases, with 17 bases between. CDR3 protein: CASSEGGYFRRYEQYF. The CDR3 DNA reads TGTGCCAGCAGTGAAGGGGGCTACTTTAGGAGGTACGAGCAGTACTTC.

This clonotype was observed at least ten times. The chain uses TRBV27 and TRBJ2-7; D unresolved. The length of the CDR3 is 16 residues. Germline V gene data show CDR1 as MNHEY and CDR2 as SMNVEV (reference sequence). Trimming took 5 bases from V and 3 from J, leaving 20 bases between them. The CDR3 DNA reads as TGTGCCAGCAGTCCTCGTCAGGTTCGCGCTAACTACGAGCAGTACTTC. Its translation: CASSPRQVRANYEQYF.

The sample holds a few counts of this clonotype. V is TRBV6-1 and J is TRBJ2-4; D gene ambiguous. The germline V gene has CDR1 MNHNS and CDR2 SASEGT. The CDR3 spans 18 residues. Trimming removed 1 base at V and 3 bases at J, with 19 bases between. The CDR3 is CASSEVPLWSVGKNIQYF. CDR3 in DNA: TGTGCCAGCAGTGAAGTCCCCTTATGGAGTGTAGGCAAAAACATTCAGTACTTC.

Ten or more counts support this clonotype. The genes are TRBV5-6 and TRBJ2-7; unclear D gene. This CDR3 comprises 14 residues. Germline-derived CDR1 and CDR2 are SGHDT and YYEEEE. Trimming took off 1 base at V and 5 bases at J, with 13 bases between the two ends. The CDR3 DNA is TGTGCCAGCAGCTTGCGAAGGGAACGTAACGAGCAGTACTTC. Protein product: CASSLRRERNEQYF.

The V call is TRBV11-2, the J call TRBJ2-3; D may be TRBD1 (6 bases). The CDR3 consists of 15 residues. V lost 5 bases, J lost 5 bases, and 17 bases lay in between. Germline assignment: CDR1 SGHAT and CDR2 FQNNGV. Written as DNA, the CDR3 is TGTGCCAGCAGCCTTACCGCGACAGGACTAGATACGCAGTATTTT. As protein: CASSLTATGLDTQYF.

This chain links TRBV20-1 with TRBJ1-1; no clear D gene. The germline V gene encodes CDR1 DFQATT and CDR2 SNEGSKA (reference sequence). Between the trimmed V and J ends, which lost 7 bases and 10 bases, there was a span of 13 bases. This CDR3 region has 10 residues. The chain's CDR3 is CSVINLGAFF. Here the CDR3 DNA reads TGCAGTGTCATCAACCTAGGAGCTTTCTTT.

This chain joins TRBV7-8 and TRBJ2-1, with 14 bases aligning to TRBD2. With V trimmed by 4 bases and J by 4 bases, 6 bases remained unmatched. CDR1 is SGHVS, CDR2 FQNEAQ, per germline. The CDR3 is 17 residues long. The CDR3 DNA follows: TGTGCCAGCAGCTCCGGGACTAGCGGGAGTAGGTACAATGAGCAGTTCTTC. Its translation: CASSSGTSGSRYNEQFF.

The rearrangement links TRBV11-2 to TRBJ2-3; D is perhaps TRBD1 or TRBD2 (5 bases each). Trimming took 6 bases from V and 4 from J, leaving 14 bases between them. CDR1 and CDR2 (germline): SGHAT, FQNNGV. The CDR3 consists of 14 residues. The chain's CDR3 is CASSILLGADTQYF. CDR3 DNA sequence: TGTGCCAGCAGTATCTTATTGGGGGCAGATACGCAGTATTTT. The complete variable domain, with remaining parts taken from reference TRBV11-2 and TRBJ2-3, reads EAGVAQSPRYKIIEKRQSVAFWCNPISGHATLYWYQQILGQGPKLLIQFQNNGVVDDSQLPKDRFSAERLKGVDSTLKIQPAKLEDSAVYLCASSILLGADTQYFGPGTRLTVL.

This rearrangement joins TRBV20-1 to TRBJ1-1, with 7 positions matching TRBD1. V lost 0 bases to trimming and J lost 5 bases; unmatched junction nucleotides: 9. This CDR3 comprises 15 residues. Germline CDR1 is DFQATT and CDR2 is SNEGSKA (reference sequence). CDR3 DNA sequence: TGCAGTGCTAGAGATCCCCCTGACAGGGATACTGAAGCTTTCTTT. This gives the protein CSARDPPDRDTEAFF.

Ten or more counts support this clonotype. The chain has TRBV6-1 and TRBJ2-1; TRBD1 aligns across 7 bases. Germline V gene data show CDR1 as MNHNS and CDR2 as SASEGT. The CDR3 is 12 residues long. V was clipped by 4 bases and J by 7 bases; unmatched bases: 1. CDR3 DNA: TGTGCCAGCAGTGGGGACAGAAATGAGCAGTTCTTC. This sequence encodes CASSGDRNEQFF.

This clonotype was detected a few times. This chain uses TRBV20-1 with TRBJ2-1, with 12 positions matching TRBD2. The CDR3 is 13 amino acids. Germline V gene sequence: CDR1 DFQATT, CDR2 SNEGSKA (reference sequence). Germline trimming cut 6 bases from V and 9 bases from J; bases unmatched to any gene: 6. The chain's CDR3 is CSATGLAGSEQFF. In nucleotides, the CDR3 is TGCAGTGCCACAGGACTAGCGGGATCTGAGCAGTTCTTC.

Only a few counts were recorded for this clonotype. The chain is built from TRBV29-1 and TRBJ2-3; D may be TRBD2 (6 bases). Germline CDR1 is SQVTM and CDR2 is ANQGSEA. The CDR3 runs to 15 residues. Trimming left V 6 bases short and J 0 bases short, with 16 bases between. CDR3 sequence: CSVRGRAGSTDTQYF. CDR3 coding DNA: TGCAGCGTCAGAGGGCGGGCGGGGAGCACAGATACGCAGTATTTT.

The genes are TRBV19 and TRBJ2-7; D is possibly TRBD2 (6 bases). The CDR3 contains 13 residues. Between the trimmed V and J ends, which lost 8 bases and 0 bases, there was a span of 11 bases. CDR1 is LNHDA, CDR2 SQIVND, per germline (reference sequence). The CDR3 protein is CASAPGDSYEQYF. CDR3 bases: TGTGCCAGTGCCCCGGGGGACTCCTACGAGCAGTACTTC.

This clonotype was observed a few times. CDR3 loop: CSARPSLRGNTDTQYF. CDR3 bases: TGCAGTGCTAGGCCCTCCTTGCGGGGGAACACAGATACGCAGTATTTT. The genes are TRBV20-1 and TRBJ2-3; 7 bases map to TRBD2. The CDR3 covers 16 residues. V shed 3 bases, J shed 2 bases, and the junction held 11 bases outside the gene matches. Germline CDR1 and CDR2: DFQATT and SNEGSKA (reference sequence).

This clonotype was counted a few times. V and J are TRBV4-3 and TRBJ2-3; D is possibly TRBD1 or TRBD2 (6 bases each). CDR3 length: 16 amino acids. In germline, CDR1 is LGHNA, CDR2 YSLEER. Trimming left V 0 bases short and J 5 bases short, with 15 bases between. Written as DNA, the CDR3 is TGCGCCAGCAGCCAAGATGGGGGGCGAGGAATAGATACGCAGTATTTT. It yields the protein CASSQDGGRGIDTQYF.

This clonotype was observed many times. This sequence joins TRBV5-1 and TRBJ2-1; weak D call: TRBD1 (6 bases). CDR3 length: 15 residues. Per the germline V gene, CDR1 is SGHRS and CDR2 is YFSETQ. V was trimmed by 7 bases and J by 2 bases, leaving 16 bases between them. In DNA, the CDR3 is TGCGCCAGCTTTGCAGGGGACCTAACCTACAATGAGCAGTTCTTC. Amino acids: CASFAGDLTYNEQFF. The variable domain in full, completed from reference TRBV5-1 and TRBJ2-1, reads KAGVTQTPRYLIKTRGQQVTLSCSPISGHRSVSWYQQTPGQGLQFLFEYFSETQRNKGNFPGRFSGRQFSNSRSEMNVSTLELGDSALYLCASFAGDLTYNEQFFGPGTRLTVL.

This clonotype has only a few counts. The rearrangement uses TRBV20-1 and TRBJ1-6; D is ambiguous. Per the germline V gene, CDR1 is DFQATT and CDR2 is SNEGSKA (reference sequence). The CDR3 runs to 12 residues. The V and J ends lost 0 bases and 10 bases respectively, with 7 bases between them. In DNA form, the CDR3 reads TGCAGTGCTAGAGACATGAGGTCACCCCTCCACTTT. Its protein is CSARDMRSPLHF.

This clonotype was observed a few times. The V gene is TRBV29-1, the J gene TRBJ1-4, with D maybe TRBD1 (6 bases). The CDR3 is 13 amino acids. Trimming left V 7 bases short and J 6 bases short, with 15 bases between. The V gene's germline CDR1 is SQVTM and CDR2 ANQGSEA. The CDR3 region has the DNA TGCAGCGCCGAAGGGGGTTCAGATGAAAAACTGTTTTTT. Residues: CSAEGGSDEKLFF.

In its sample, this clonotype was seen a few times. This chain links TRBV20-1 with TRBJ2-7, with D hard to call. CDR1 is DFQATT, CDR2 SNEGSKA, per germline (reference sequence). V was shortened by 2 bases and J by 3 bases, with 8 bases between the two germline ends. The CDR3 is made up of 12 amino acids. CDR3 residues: CSARSEFYEQYF. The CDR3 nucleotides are TGCAGTGCTAGATCGGAGTTCTACGAGCAGTACTTC.

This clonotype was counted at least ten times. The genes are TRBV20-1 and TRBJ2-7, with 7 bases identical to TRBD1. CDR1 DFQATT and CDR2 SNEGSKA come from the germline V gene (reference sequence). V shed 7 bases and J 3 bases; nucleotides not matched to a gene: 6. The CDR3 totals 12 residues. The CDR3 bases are TGCAGTGGCGCACAGGGGCTCTACGAGCAGTACTTC. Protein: CSGAQGLYEQYF.

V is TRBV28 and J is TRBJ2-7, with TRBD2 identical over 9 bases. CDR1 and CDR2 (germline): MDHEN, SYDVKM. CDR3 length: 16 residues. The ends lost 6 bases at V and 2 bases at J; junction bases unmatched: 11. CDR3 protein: CASSRGGTSSPYEQYF. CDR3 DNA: TGTGCCAGCAGCCGCGGAGGGACTAGCTCACCCTACGAGCAGTACTTC.

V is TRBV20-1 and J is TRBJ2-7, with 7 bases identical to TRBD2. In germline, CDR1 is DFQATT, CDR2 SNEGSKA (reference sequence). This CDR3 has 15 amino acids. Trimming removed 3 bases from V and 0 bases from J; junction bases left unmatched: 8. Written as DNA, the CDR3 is TGCAGTGCTAGGGGGGGGGGTCTGTTCTCCTACGAGCAGTACTTC. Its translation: CSARGGGLFSYEQYF.

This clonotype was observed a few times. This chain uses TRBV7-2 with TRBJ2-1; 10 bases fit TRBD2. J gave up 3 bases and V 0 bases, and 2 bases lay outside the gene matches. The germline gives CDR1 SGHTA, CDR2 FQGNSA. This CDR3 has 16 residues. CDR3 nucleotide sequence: TGTGCCAGCAGCTTAGCGGCTAGCGGGAGCTACAATGAGCAGTTCTTC. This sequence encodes CASSLAASGSYNEQFF.

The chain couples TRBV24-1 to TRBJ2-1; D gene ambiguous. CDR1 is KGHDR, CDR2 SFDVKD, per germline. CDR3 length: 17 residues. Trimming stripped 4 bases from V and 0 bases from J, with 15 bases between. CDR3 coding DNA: TGTGCCACCAGTGACCCAACCGACTCCAGCTCCTACAATGAGCAGTTCTTC. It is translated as CATSDPTDSSSYNEQFF.

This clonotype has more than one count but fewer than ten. CDR3 protein: CSVEGGSGLKYNEQFF. The CDR3 DNA reads TGCAGCGTTGAAGGTGGTAGCGGGTTAAAATACAATGAGCAGTTCTTC. The chain links TRBV29-1 to TRBJ2-1, with 7 bases matching TRBD2. The V gene's germline CDR1 is SQVTM and CDR2 ANQGSEA. The V and J ends lost 1 base and 4 bases, in that order; junction bases with no gene match: 10. The CDR3 consists of 16 residues.

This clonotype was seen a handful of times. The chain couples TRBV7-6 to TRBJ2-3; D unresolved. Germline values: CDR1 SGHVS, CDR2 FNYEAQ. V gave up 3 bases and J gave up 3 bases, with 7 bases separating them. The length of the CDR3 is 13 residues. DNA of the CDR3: TGTGCCAGCAGCTTCCGAGATACAGATACGCAGTATTTT. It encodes CASSFRDTDTQYF.

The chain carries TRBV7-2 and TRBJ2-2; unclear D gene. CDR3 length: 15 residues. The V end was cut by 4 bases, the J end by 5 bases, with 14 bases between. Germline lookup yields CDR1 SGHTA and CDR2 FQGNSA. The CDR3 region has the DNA TGTGCCAGCAGCTCCCGGGCCGCCGTTACCGGGGAGCTGTTTTTT. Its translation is CASSSRAAVTGELFF.

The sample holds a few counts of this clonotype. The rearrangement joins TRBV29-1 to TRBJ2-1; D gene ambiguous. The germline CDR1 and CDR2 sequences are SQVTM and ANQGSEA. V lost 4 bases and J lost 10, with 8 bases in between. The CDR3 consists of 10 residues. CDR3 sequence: CSVVIREQFF. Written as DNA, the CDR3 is TGCAGCGTTGTAATTCGGGAGCAGTTCTTC.

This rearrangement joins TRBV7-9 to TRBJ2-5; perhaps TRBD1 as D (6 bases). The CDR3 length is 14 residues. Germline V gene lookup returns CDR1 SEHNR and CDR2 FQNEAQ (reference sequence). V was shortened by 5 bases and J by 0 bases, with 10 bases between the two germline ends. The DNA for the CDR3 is TGTGCCAGCAGCGGAAGGACAGACCAAGAGACCCAGTACTTC. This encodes CASSGRTDQETQYF.

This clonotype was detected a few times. CDR3 sequence reads: CASRNINRGRGTEAFF. In nucleotides, the CDR3 is TGTGCCAGTAGAAATATCAACCGGGGGCGCGGCACTGAAGCTTTCTTT. This chain connects TRBV19 to TRBJ1-1; the D gene is possibly TRBD1 (6 bases). Trimming removed 6 bases from V and 4 bases from J, with 21 bases in between. Germline values: CDR1 LNHDA, CDR2 SQIVND (reference sequence). This CDR3 is 16 amino acids long. Based on the CDR3 plus reference TRBV19 and TRBJ1-1, the full variable domain is DGGITQSPKYLFRKEGQNVTLSCEQNLNHDAMYWYRQDPGQGLRLIYYSQIVNDFQKGDIAEGYSVSREKKESFPLTVTSAQKNPTAFYLCASRNINRGRGTEAFFGQGTRLTVV.